This record looks at one T cell receptor beta chain sequence and its context. Its target is unknown. CDR3 length: 14 residues. Germline CDR1 reads SGHRS; CDR2 reads YFSETQ. The V end was cut by 0 bases, the J end by 6 bases, with 12 bases between. Time point given: longitudinal time-point 1 (baseline). The unsorted libraries were made from 2 million PBMCs kept at -80 C. This record comes from a study of neurological immune-mediated disorders. Synthesis of cDNA was carried out by template-switch 5'RACE. The reaction used 10-nucleotide random UMIs. The authors obtained over 160 million TCR-beta sequences from 15-18 subjects per sequencing run. Each CDR3 protein gets one entry after TCRdb re-called the 5' RACE reads with MiXCR. The repertoire holds about 71,000 distinct CDR3 sequences, with around 9.6% as singletons. General study points: TCR-beta repertoires seemed private in all groups, with no expanded CDR3 amino acid sequences shared.

This TCR derives from a man under 40 in good health. V is TRBV5-1 and J is TRBJ2-5; no reliable D call. Sequenced: PBMCs. CDR3 amino acids: CASSLEEVPKTQYF. Here the CDR3 DNA reads TGCGCCAGCAGCTTGGAAGAGGTTCCCAAGACCCAGTACTTC.